Below, 10 T cell receptor beta chains from the same sample are listed, as sequenced in a study of shared clonotypes between healthy human individuals. TCRdb's table, derived via immunoSEQ multiplex PCR, lists solely in-frame clones and lacks some. Altogether about 2.4 million clones are present, 93% being singletons, with the ten largest covering about 0.39%. Sequencing was carried out using naive CD4+ T cells from PBMCs. Subset meaning: CD45RA+ positively selected. These receptor sequences come from a man aged 18 to 30 in good health. Some clones in this sample may be carry-over from other donors' samples.

This clone was counted once. The chain uses TRBV6-5 and TRBJ2-7; TRBD1 agrees at 9 bases. V lost 4 bases, J lost 1 base, and 5 bases stayed unmatched. The V gene's germline CDR1 is MNHEY and CDR2 SVGAGI. This CDR3 comprises 15 residues. The CDR3 spells CASSSTGTGSYEQYF. In DNA form, the CDR3 reads TGTGCCAGCAGTTCCACCGGGACAGGGTCCTACGAGCAGTACTTC.

The chain couples TRBV15 to TRBJ1-4; weak D call: TRBD1 (6 bases). This CDR3 has 15 residues. V lost 3 bases and J 8 bases, leaving 16 bases between the germline ends. Germline loops: CDR1 LNHNV, CDR2 YYDKDF (reference sequence). The CDR3 loop is CATSSIQGRREKLFF. The CDR3 nucleotides read TGTGCCACCAGCAGTATACAGGGAAGGCGGGAAAAACTGTTTTTT.

The V and J genes are TRBV10-3 and TRBJ2-2, with D maybe TRBD1 (6 bases). The ends were cut back, 6 bases at V and 0 bases at J, with 8 bases in the middle. Germline V gene lookup returns CDR1 ENHRY and CDR2 SYGVKD. This CDR3 region has 14 residues. CDR3 sequence: CAIRDSPNTGELFF. CDR3 coding DNA: TGTGCCATCAGGGACAGCCCGAACACCGGGGAGCTGTTTTTT.

The V and J genes are TRBV15 and TRBJ2-7; D possibly corresponds to TRBD2 (6 bases). Between the trimmed V and J ends, which lost 0 bases and 0 bases, there was a span of 12 bases. The CDR3 sequence is 16 residues long. CDR1 and CDR2 from the germline V gene are LNHNV and YYDKDF (reference sequence). CDR3: CATSRDRRAPSYEQYF. The CDR3 bases are TGTGCCACCAGCAGAGATAGGAGGGCCCCCTCCTACGAGCAGTACTTC. The full variable domain, its missing parts supplied by reference TRBV15 and TRBJ2-7, is DAMVIQNPRYQVTQFGKPVTLSCSQTLNHNVMYWYQQKSSQAPKLLFHYYDKDFNNEADTPDNFQSRRPNTSFCFLDIRSPGLGDTAMYLCATSRDRRAPSYEQYFGPGTRLTVT.

Concerning this clone: Other DNA sequences from this sample encode an identical CDR3 as well. This sequence joins TRBV28 and TRBJ2-5; D remains ambiguous. The germline gives CDR1 MDHEN, CDR2 SYDVKM. The CDR3 runs 13 residues. Trimming cost V 6 bases and J 3 bases, with 11 bases left between them. The chain's CDR3 is CASRLGGEETQYF. DNA of the CDR3: TGTGCCAGCAGACTCGGTGGGGAAGAGACCCAGTACTTC.

The V and J genes are TRBV7-3 and TRBJ2-7; 8 nucleotides align to TRBD1. The CDR3 runs 13 residues. V trimming: 5 bases; J trimming: 2 bases; junction bases outside the gene matches: 2. Germline lookup yields CDR1 SGHTA and CDR2 FQGTGA. CDR3 protein: CASSTQGAYEQYF. CDR3 nucleotides: TGTGCCAGCAGCACACAGGGGGCCTACGAGCAGTACTTC.

In this sample, this clone turned up once. The rearrangement joins TRBV4-3 to TRBJ2-3, with TRBD2 identical over 9 bases. The germline V gene encodes CDR1 LGHNA and CDR2 YSLEER. The J segment lost 5 bases and the V segment lost 1 base, leaving 7 bases of the junction unmatched. The CDR3 is 16 residues long. This chain's CDR3 is CASSQGPAGGLDTQYF. DNA of the CDR3: TGCGCCAGCAGCCAAGGTCCAGCGGGAGGTTTAGATACGCAGTATTTT.

The table lists this clone with a count of one. The chain is built from TRBV7-8 and TRBJ1-4; D gene unclear. The V end was cut by 8 bases, the J end by 4 bases, with 17 bases between. Germline values: CDR1 SGHVS, CDR2 FQNEAQ. This CDR3 spans 15 amino acids. The CDR3 nucleotides are TGTGCCAGCTTAAATTCCCGAACCATTAATGAAAAACTGTTTTTT. It encodes CASLNSRTINEKLFF.

This chain uses TRBV28 with TRBJ2-1, with a tentative D call TRBD2 (6 bases). V was trimmed by 2 bases and J by 7 bases, leaving 15 bases between them. There are 15 residues in the CDR3. Germline V gene lookup returns CDR1 MDHEN and CDR2 SYDVKM. The CDR3 DNA reads TGTGCCAGCAGTTTAAGCCCTTACGGGGGAAATGAGCAGTTCTTC. This translates into CASSLSPYGGNEQFF.

V and J are TRBV9 and TRBJ2-5, with a possible D match to TRBD2 (5 bases). The CDR3 contains 15 residues. Trimming left V 0 bases short and J 9 bases short, with 18 bases between. Germline CDR1 is SGDLS and CDR2 is YYNGEE. In DNA, the CDR3 is TGTGCCAGCAGCGTAGGGACGGGTGGGAGTTTGGCCCAGTACTTC. It is translated as CASSVGTGGSLAQYF.